A selection of T cell receptor beta chains follows, all from one sample in a study of cytomegalovirus exposure and HLA in healthy donors. Produced via immunoSEQ multiplex PCR; TCRdb's table is partial and in-frame only. This sample carries 60,000 to 70,000 clones, 80% to 90% of them seen once, and the ten largest clones take roughly 2.9%. Material: PBMCs. Receptors were obtained from a young woman in good health and CMV-seronegative. Both conserved end residues are part of each CDR3. The order of the fields is J gene, V gene, D gene, clone size, CDR3 DNA, CDR3 protein. The D gene is left open where the match is weak. Clone size is shown for a subset of rows, as once, few, many or a class of expanded clone.

j_gene: TRBJ2-7; v_gene: TRBV11-3; d_gene: -; abundance: -; CDR3nt: TGTGCCAGCAGCTTAGTGCGGCACCTCTACGAGCAGTACTTC; CDR3aa: CASSLVRHLYEQYF
j_gene: TRBJ1-5; v_gene: TRBV19; d_gene: TRBD1; abundance: -; CDR3nt: TGTGCCAGTAGCCACCCCGGGACAGCAGACTTGGGGTATCAGCCCCAGCATTTT; CDR3aa: CASSHPGTADLGYQPQHF
j_gene: TRBJ2-7; v_gene: TRBV11-3; d_gene: -; abundance: -; CDR3nt: TGTGCCAGCAGCTTACCAGGGGTGGGGTACGAGCAGTACTTC; CDR3aa: CASSLPGVGYEQYF
j_gene: TRBJ2-7; v_gene: TRBV7-2; d_gene: -; abundance: -; CDR3nt: TGTGCCAGCAGCTACTCCGGGAACCTATACGAGCAGTACTTC; CDR3aa: CASSYSGNLYEQYF
j_gene: TRBJ2-7; v_gene: TRBV6-1; d_gene: -; abundance: -; CDR3nt: TGTGCCAGCCAGTCCTCTGGCGGGACCTACGAGCAGTACTTC; CDR3aa: CASQSSGGTYEQYF
j_gene: TRBJ1-1; v_gene: TRBV28; d_gene: -; abundance: -; CDR3nt: TGTGCCAGCAGTCACAGGGACACTGAAGCTTTCTTT; CDR3aa: CASSHRDTEAFF
j_gene: TRBJ2-1; v_gene: TRBV9; d_gene: TRBD2; abundance: -; CDR3nt: TGTGCCAGCAGTCGAAAGGCGGGGGGAGGTTATGAGCAGTTCTTC; CDR3aa: CASSRKAGGGYEQFF
j_gene: TRBJ1-1; v_gene: TRBV6-5; d_gene: TRBD1; abundance: -; CDR3nt: TGTGCCAGCAGAAGTCCGGGACAGGGGTCACGAAAAGCTTTCTTT; CDR3aa: CASRSPGQGSRKAFF
j_gene: TRBJ2-1; v_gene: TRBV7-2; d_gene: TRBD2; abundance: once; CDR3nt: TGTGCCAGCAGCTTAAAGGGGCGGGGGGGCTACAATGAGCAGTTCTTC; CDR3aa: CASSLKGRGGYNEQFF
j_gene: TRBJ1-6; v_gene: TRBV19; d_gene: TRBD1; abundance: few; CDR3nt: TGTGCCAGTAGGCCGGACAGGGCGAGTAATTCACCCCTCCACTTT; CDR3aa: CASRPDRASNSPLHF
j_gene: TRBJ2-7; v_gene: TRBV4-3; d_gene: -; abundance: -; CDR3nt: TGCGCCAGCAGCCAAGATCAGGCGGAGGACGAGCAGTACTTC; CDR3aa: CASSQDQAEDEQYF
j_gene: TRBJ1-2; v_gene: TRBV7-2; d_gene: -; abundance: -; CDR3nt: TGTGCCAGCAGCTCGCGGGGCGGGGGGGTAAAGGACTATGGCTACACCTTC; CDR3aa: CASSSRGGGVKDYGYTF
j_gene: TRBJ2-7; v_gene: TRBV19; d_gene: -; abundance: once; CDR3nt: TGTGCCAGTAGTATAGGGGGGCCGAGCTCCTACGAGCAGTACTTC; CDR3aa: CASSIGGPSSYEQYF
j_gene: TRBJ1-1; v_gene: TRBV19; d_gene: -; abundance: -; CDR3nt: TGTGCCAGTAGTATTCTTCTTAGCCCTGAAGCTTTCTTT; CDR3aa: CASSILLSPEAFF
j_gene: TRBJ2-5; v_gene: TRBV7-9; d_gene: TRBD2; abundance: -; CDR3nt: TGTGCCAGCAGCTTAACAGGTGGACTAGCTGGGGAGCAGTACTTC; CDR3aa: CASSLTGGLAGEQYF
j_gene: TRBJ2-1; v_gene: TRBV9; d_gene: -; abundance: -; CDR3nt: TGTGCCAGCAGCGTAGGGGAGAATGAGCAGTTCTTC; CDR3aa: CASSVGENEQFF
j_gene: TRBJ1-1; v_gene: TRBV9; d_gene: -; abundance: -; CDR3nt: TGTGCCAGCAGCGCAAACCACGTGGGGGCAGTTGAAGCTTTCTTT; CDR3aa: CASSANHVGAVEAFF
j_gene: TRBJ2-1; v_gene: TRBV27; d_gene: TRBD1; abundance: once; CDR3nt: TGTGCCAGCAGTCTAGGGACAGATAGCTCCTACAATGAGCGGTTCTTC; CDR3aa: CASSLGTDSSYNERFF
j_gene: TRBJ1-1; v_gene: TRBV19; d_gene: -; abundance: -; CDR3nt: TGTGCCAGTAGTATAACCTCACAGGGGAACACTGAAGCTTTCTTT; CDR3aa: CASSITSQGNTEAFF
j_gene: TRBJ1-1; v_gene: TRBV5-6; d_gene: -; abundance: -; CDR3nt: TGTGCCAGCAGCTTGAGTTGGCAACAAGCTTTCTTT; CDR3aa: CASSLSWQQAFF
j_gene: TRBJ2-3; v_gene: TRBV27; d_gene: TRBD1; abundance: -; CDR3nt: TGTGCCAGCAGTCTTATCAAACAGGGGGTAGATACGCAGTATTTT; CDR3aa: CASSLIKQGVDTQYF
j_gene: TRBJ2-3; v_gene: TRBV10-1; d_gene: -; abundance: once; CDR3nt: TGCGCCAGCAGTTTTCTCGAGGGAACAACAGATACGCAGTATTTT; CDR3aa: CASSFLEGTTDTQYF
j_gene: TRBJ1-4; v_gene: TRBV5-1; d_gene: TRBD1; abundance: -; CDR3nt: TGCGCCAGCAGCTTACGGACAGGGAGTAATGAAAAACTGTTTTTT; CDR3aa: CASSLRTGSNEKLFF
j_gene: TRBJ1-3; v_gene: TRBV6-1; d_gene: -; abundance: -; CDR3nt: TGTGCCAGCAGTGGGGGAGACGGGAACTCTGGAAACACCATATATTTT; CDR3aa: CASSGGDGNSGNTIYF
j_gene: TRBJ2-7; v_gene: TRBV5-1; d_gene: TRBD1; abundance: -; CDR3nt: TGCGCCAGCAGCTTGGGACAGGGAAGAAGCCACGAGCAGTACTTC; CDR3aa: CASSLGQGRSHEQYF
j_gene: TRBJ2-7; v_gene: TRBV7-9; d_gene: TRBD1; abundance: -; CDR3nt: TGTGCCAGCAGCCCACCCATCGCCGGGACAGCCATCTACGAGCAGTACTTC; CDR3aa: CASSPPIAGTAIYEQYF
j_gene: TRBJ1-1; v_gene: TRBV6-5; d_gene: -; abundance: -; CDR3nt: TGTGCCAGCAGTTACTCGACGCGGGGGAGGTTCACTGAAGCTTTCTTT; CDR3aa: CASSYSTRGRFTEAFF
j_gene: TRBJ2-7; v_gene: TRBV27; d_gene: TRBD1; abundance: -; CDR3nt: TGTGCCAGCAGTTTATCGAGAGGGACAGGGGCCTACGAGCAGTACTTC; CDR3aa: CASSLSRGTGAYEQYF
j_gene: TRBJ2-3; v_gene: TRBV19; d_gene: TRBD2; abundance: -; CDR3nt: TGTGCCAGTGGGCGGGGGGGCGCAGATACGCAGTATTTT; CDR3aa: CASGRGGADTQYF
j_gene: TRBJ1-4; v_gene: TRBV7-2; d_gene: TRBD1; abundance: -; CDR3nt: TGTGCCAGCAGTCTTCAGGGGGGAGGCGAAAAACTGTTTTTT; CDR3aa: CASSLQGGGEKLFF
j_gene: TRBJ1-4; v_gene: TRBV7-2; d_gene: -; abundance: -; CDR3nt: TGTGCCAGCAGCTTAGGCAGGTTTTCTAATGAAAAACTGTTTTTT; CDR3aa: CASSLGRFSNEKLFF
j_gene: TRBJ1-1; v_gene: TRBV7-9; d_gene: TRBD1; abundance: -; CDR3nt: TGTGCCAGCAGCCCGCTCGGACAGGGGGAATCTTTCTTT; CDR3aa: CASSPLGQGESFF
j_gene: TRBJ2-1; v_gene: TRBV2; d_gene: TRBD1; abundance: -; CDR3nt: TGTGCCAGCAGTGGTGGACAGGGCCCCTACAATGAGCAGTTCTTC; CDR3aa: CASSGGQGPYNEQFF
j_gene: TRBJ1-1; v_gene: TRBV4-2; d_gene: -; abundance: -; CDR3nt: TGTGCCAGCAGCCAGAAAGGAGTTCTGAACACTGAAGCTTTCTTT; CDR3aa: CASSQKGVLNTEAFF
j_gene: TRBJ2-7; v_gene: TRBV9; d_gene: -; abundance: -; CDR3nt: TGTGCCAGCAGCCCACAGGGTAGCTCCTACGAGCAGTACTTC; CDR3aa: CASSPQGSSYEQYF
j_gene: TRBJ2-7; v_gene: TRBV4-1; d_gene: TRBD1; abundance: once; CDR3nt: TGCGCCAGCAGCCAACCGGGACAGGGCTTCTACGAGCAGTACTTC; CDR3aa: CASSQPGQGFYEQYF
j_gene: TRBJ2-2; v_gene: TRBV12-1; d_gene: -; abundance: -; CDR3nt: TGTGCCAGCAGATTTGCGGGCAGTTCGAACACCGGGGAGCTGTTTTTT; CDR3aa: CASRFAGSSNTGELFF
j_gene: TRBJ1-5; v_gene: TRBV30; d_gene: -; abundance: -; CDR3nt: TGTGCCTGGAGTGTAGGCAGGGAACATCAGCCCCAGCATTTT; CDR3aa: CAWSVGREHQPQHF
j_gene: TRBJ1-2; v_gene: TRBV19; d_gene: TRBD1; abundance: -; CDR3nt: TGTGCCAGTAGTACGGACAGGGCATTTTATGGCTACACCTTC; CDR3aa: CASSTDRAFYGYTF
j_gene: TRBJ1-2; v_gene: TRBV19; d_gene: -; abundance: -; CDR3nt: TGTGCCAGTAGTGCCGGGGGGGTCTATGGCTACACCTTC; CDR3aa: CASSAGGVYGYTF
j_gene: TRBJ2-1; v_gene: TRBV18; d_gene: -; abundance: -; CDR3nt: TGTGCCAGCTCACTGGCAGGTGTCTACAATGAGCAGTTCTTC; CDR3aa: CASSLAGVYNEQFF
j_gene: TRBJ2-3; v_gene: TRBV19; d_gene: -; abundance: -; CDR3nt: TGTGCCAGTAGTACTTCCGGGAGCACAGATACGCAGTATTTT; CDR3aa: CASSTSGSTDTQYF
j_gene: TRBJ1-5; v_gene: TRBV15; d_gene: TRBD1; abundance: -; CDR3nt: TGTGCCACCAGCAGAACTGGGACAGGTTTTGGCAATCAGCCCCAGCATTTT; CDR3aa: CATSRTGTGFGNQPQHF
j_gene: TRBJ1-4; v_gene: TRBV5-6; d_gene: -; abundance: -; CDR3nt: TGTGCCAGCAGCTTGGTCACAGCTTCTGAAAAACTGTTTTTT; CDR3aa: CASSLVTASEKLFF
j_gene: TRBJ1-3; v_gene: TRBV2; d_gene: TRBD1; abundance: once; CDR3nt: TGTGCCACCTCAACAGGGGAAGGAAACACCATATATTTT; CDR3aa: CATSTGEGNTIYF
j_gene: TRBJ1-1; v_gene: TRBV5-1; d_gene: -; abundance: once; CDR3nt: TGCGCCAGCAGCTTACAGGGTATGAACACTGAAGCTTTCTTT; CDR3aa: CASSLQGMNTEAFF
j_gene: TRBJ2-1; v_gene: TRBV6-5; d_gene: TRBD1; abundance: -; CDR3nt: TGTGCCAGCAGTTACTCGGGACAGGGTACGAATGAGCAGTTCTTC; CDR3aa: CASSYSGQGTNEQFF
j_gene: TRBJ2-2; v_gene: TRBV11-2; d_gene: TRBD2; abundance: -; CDR3nt: TGTGCCAGCAGCCCTCGACGGGGGGGATCGTCCGGGGAGCTGTTTTTT; CDR3aa: CASSPRRGGSSGELFF
j_gene: TRBJ2-1; v_gene: TRBV9; d_gene: -; abundance: few; CDR3nt: TGTGCCAGCAGCGAGTCGGGGGGCACCTACAATGAGCAGTTCTTC; CDR3aa: CASSESGGTYNEQFF
j_gene: TRBJ1-4; v_gene: TRBV19; d_gene: -; abundance: -; CDR3nt: TGTGCCAGTAGTACTCCCGCAACTAATGAAAAACTGTTTTTT; CDR3aa: CASSTPATNEKLFF
j_gene: TRBJ2-5; v_gene: TRBV9; d_gene: -; abundance: -; CDR3nt: TGTGCCAGCAGCCCACAGGGAAGAGGCCAAGAGACCCAGTACTTC; CDR3aa: CASSPQGRGQETQYF
j_gene: TRBJ1-2; v_gene: TRBV5-1; d_gene: -; abundance: -; CDR3nt: TGCGCCAGCAGCTTGCAGGCCGACTATGGCTACACCTTC; CDR3aa: CASSLQADYGYTF
j_gene: TRBJ2-2; v_gene: TRBV25-1; d_gene: -; abundance: -; CDR3nt: TGTGCCAGCGGGGAGGCCCCGAACACCGGGGAGCTGTTTTTT; CDR3aa: CASGEAPNTGELFF
j_gene: TRBJ2-3; v_gene: TRBV5-4; d_gene: -; abundance: -; CDR3nt: TGTGCCAGCAGCTTGGGTCAGAGGGCAGATACGCAGTATTTT; CDR3aa: CASSLGQRADTQYF
j_gene: TRBJ1-4; v_gene: TRBV9; d_gene: TRBD1; abundance: -; CDR3nt: TGTGCCAGCAGCGTAGCCCGGGACAGGGGGGGAACTAATGAAAAACTGTTTTTT; CDR3aa: CASSVARDRGGTNEKLFF
j_gene: TRBJ1-6; v_gene: TRBV6-4; d_gene: TRBD1; abundance: -; CDR3nt: TGTGCCAGCAGTGAGACAGGGTACAATTCACCCCTCCACTTT; CDR3aa: CASSETGYNSPLHF
j_gene: TRBJ1-2; v_gene: TRBV6-5; d_gene: -; abundance: -; CDR3nt: TGTGCCAGCAGTTACCTGCAGGGAAGAAATAGAAATGGCTACACCTTC; CDR3aa: CASSYLQGRNRNGYTF
j_gene: TRBJ1-1; v_gene: TRBV11-2; d_gene: -; abundance: -; CDR3nt: TGTGCCAGCAGCCGCTCCGGGGGTTTCACTGAAGCTTTCTTT; CDR3aa: CASSRSGGFTEAFF
j_gene: TRBJ1-1; v_gene: TRBV30; d_gene: TRBD1; abundance: -; CDR3nt: TGTGCCTGGAGTCCACAGGACAGGGGGAGGGGGAACACTGAAGCTTTCTTT; CDR3aa: CAWSPQDRGRGNTEAFF